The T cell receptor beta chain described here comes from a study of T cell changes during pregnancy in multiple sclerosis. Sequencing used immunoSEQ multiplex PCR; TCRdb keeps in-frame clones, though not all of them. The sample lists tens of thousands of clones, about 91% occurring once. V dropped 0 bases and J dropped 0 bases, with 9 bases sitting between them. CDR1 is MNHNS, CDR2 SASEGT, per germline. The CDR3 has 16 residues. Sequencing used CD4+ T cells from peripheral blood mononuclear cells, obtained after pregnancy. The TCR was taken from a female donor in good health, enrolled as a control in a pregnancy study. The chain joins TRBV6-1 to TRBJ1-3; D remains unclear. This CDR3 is CASSEAVADSGNTIYF. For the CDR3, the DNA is TGTGCCAGCAGTGAAGCTGTGGCTGACTCTGGAAACACCATATATTTT.